Below are 15 T cell receptor beta chains sequenced from a single sample in a study of cytomegalovirus exposure and HLA in healthy donors. Use of 60 Vbeta and 13 Jbeta primers characterized the PCR. The protocol was immunoSEQ multiplex PCR, while the TCRdb copy is restricted to in-frame clones and leaves out a portion. This table holds 100,000 to 150,000 clones, roughly 80% found once. The sample comprised PBMCs. The source of these receptors is a woman in her thirties or forties in good health and CMV-seronegative.

This clone was seen a few times. The rearrangement joins TRBV6-1 to TRBJ1-5; D is possibly TRBD1 (6 bases). V gave up 6 bases and J gave up 2 bases, with 11 bases separating them. This CDR3 comprises 14 residues. Per the germline V gene, CDR1 is MNHNS and CDR2 is SASEGT. The CDR3 sequence is CASSAGDGNQPQHF. The DNA for the CDR3 is TGTGCCAGCAGCGCAGGGGATGGCAATCAGCCCCAGCATTTT.

This chain links TRBV4-3 with TRBJ1-2; no reliable D call. CDR3 length: 15 amino acids. Trimming cost V 4 bases and J 4 bases, with 16 bases left between them. Germline values: CDR1 LGHNA, CDR2 YSLEER. CDR3: CASSLEAPTGYGYTF. The CDR3 coding sequence is TGCGCCAGCAGCCTAGAGGCGCCTACGGGCTATGGCTACACCTTC.

The J gene is TRBJ2-7, the V gene TRBV19; 8 positions match TRBD1. The CDR3 runs to 15 residues. Trimming took 4 bases from V and 3 from J; bases not matched to a gene: 8. CDR1 is LNHDA and CDR2 is SQIVND in the germline V gene (reference sequence). Here the CDR3 DNA reads TGTGCCAGTAGTACGCTCGGACAGGGAAACTACGAGCAGTACTTC. This translates into CASSTLGQGNYEQYF.

In DNA, the CDR3 is TGTGCCAGCAGCCTCAGGGAGGACGAGCAGTACTTC. Protein sequence: CASSLREDEQYF. The chain recombines TRBV7-2 with TRBJ2-7, with D tentatively TRBD2 (6 bases). V lost 5 bases to trimming and J lost 5 bases, with 10 bases between them. CDR1 SGHTA and CDR2 FQGNSA come from the germline V gene. This CDR3 is 12 amino acids long.

This rearrangement joins TRBV7-6 to TRBJ1-5; 7 nucleotides align to TRBD1. Losses at the gene ends were 5 bases for V and 6 bases for J; bases not matched to a gene: 7. The CDR3 loop spans 14 amino acids. Looked up from germline, CDR1 is SGHVS and CDR2 is FNYEAQ. The CDR3 sequence is CASSRATGSQPQHF. In DNA, the CDR3 is TGTGCCAGCAGCCGAGCGACAGGGAGTCAGCCCCAGCATTTT.

This chain connects TRBV7-8 to TRBJ1-1; D gene ambiguous. Between the trimmed V and J ends, which lost 0 bases and 0 bases, there was a span of 8 bases. The germline V gene encodes CDR1 SGHVS and CDR2 FQNEAQ. CDR3 length: 15 amino acids. The CDR3 here is CASSLAQNMNTEAFF. In nucleotides, the CDR3 is TGTGCCAGCAGCTTAGCACAGAATATGAACACTGAAGCTTTCTTT. Together with reference TRBV7-8 and TRBJ1-1, the CDR3 gives the full variable domain: GAGVSQSPRYKVAKRGQDVALRCDPISGHVSLFWYQQALGQGPEFLTYFQNEAQLDKSGLPSDRFFAERPEGSVSTLKIQRTQQEDSAVYLCASSLAQNMNTEAFFGQGTRLTVV.

V and J are TRBV2 and TRBJ2-7; D is undetermined. The CDR3 extends over 13 amino acids. Deletions cut 0 bases from V and 6 bases from J, with 9 bases between. Germline values: CDR1 SNHLY, CDR2 FYNNEI. The CDR3, as DNA: TGTGCCAGCAGTGAAGCCCGCGAGAGCGAGCAGTACTTC. This sequence encodes CASSEARESEQYF.

The chain links TRBV28 to TRBJ2-7, with 14 bases identical to TRBD2. The CDR3 runs 17 residues. CDR1 and CDR2 from the germline V gene are MDHEN and SYDVKM. J gave up 4 bases and V 7 bases, and 12 bases lay outside the gene matches. The CDR3 region is CASTPGLAGEAPYEQYF. The CDR3 bases are TGTGCCAGCACACCGGGACTAGCGGGAGAGGCCCCTTACGAGCAGTACTTC. Combining the CDR3 with reference TRBV28 and TRBJ2-7 gives the whole variable domain DVKVTQSSRYLVKRTGEKVFLECVQDMDHENMFWYRQDPGLGLRLIYFSYDVKMKEKGDIPEGYSVSREKKERFSLILESASTNQTSMYLCASTPGLAGEAPYEQYFGPGTRLTVT.

This clone was observed once. Other DNA sequences within the sample encode an identical CDR3. The chain uses TRBV15 and TRBJ1-2; 9 bases line up with TRBD1. The V and J ends lost 3 bases and 7 bases, in that order; junction bases with no gene match: 9. Germline V gene lookup returns CDR1 LNHNV and CDR2 YYDKDF (reference sequence). The CDR3 loop spans 15 amino acids. The chain's CDR3 is CATSRDLGTGFGYTF. CDR3 DNA: TGTGCCACCAGCAGGGATCTTGGGACAGGGTTTGGCTACACCTTC. The whole variable domain, filled in from reference TRBV15 and TRBJ1-2, reads DAMVIQNPRYQVTQFGKPVTLSCSQTLNHNVMYWYQQKSSQAPKLLFHYYDKDFNNEADTPDNFQSRRPNTSFCFLDIRSPGLGDTAMYLCATSRDLGTGFGYTFGSGTRLTVV.

The chain couples TRBV5-1 to TRBJ1-2, with TRBD1 identical over 9 bases. Looked up from germline, CDR1 is SGHRS and CDR2 is YFSETQ. This CDR3 spans 15 amino acids. The V gene end was trimmed by 6 bases and the J gene end by 6 bases; junction bases not matched to a gene: 12. CDR3 protein: CASTSQPGQGHGYTF. CDR3 bases: TGCGCCAGCACCTCCCAACCGGGACAGGGCCATGGCTACACCTTC.

The rearrangement joins TRBV15 to TRBJ1-1; D is undetermined. The CDR3 is 17 amino acids. Trimming took 0 bases from V and 0 from J, leaving 14 bases between them. Germline V lookup: CDR1 LNHNV, CDR2 YYDKDF (reference sequence). CDR3 protein: CATSRERNGGLNTEAFF. The DNA for the CDR3 is TGTGCCACCAGCAGAGAGAGGAACGGCGGCCTGAACACTGAAGCTTTCTTT.

The chain employs TRBV2 and TRBJ1-3; D unclear. The CDR3 is 13 residues long. The V and J ends lost 8 bases and 4 bases respectively, with 12 bases between them. CDR1 is SNHLY and CDR2 is FYNNEI in the germline V gene. CDR3 coding DNA: TGTGCCAGCGGGCAGCTGTTAGGAAACACCATATATTTT. This codes for CASGQLLGNTIYF.

This clone occurred a few times. This sequence joins TRBV6-5 and TRBJ1-2, with 8 bases that match TRBD1. The CDR3 consists of 16 residues. Germline V lookup: CDR1 MNHEY, CDR2 SVGAGI. V was clipped by 0 bases and J by 8 bases; unmatched bases: 11. The CDR3 reads CASSYSGVGQGDGYTF. CDR3 coding DNA: TGTGCCAGCAGTTACTCGGGGGTTGGACAGGGTGACGGCTACACCTTC.

The V call is TRBV27, the J call TRBJ1-5; D is possibly TRBD1 (6 bases). With 4 bases removed from V and 2 bases from J, the gap between germline ends came to 15 bases. The CDR3 contains 16 residues. Germline CDR1 reads MNHEY; CDR2 reads SMNVEV (reference sequence). The chain's CDR3 is CASSYSGGWGNQPQHF. The CDR3 nucleotides are TGTGCCAGCAGTTATTCGGGGGGCTGGGGCAATCAGCCCCAGCATTTT.

This sequence joins TRBV4-1 and TRBJ2-1, with a tentative D call TRBD2 (6 bases). V gave up 0 bases and J gave up 7 bases, with 16 bases separating them. The germline V gene encodes CDR1 MGHRA and CDR2 YSYEKL. This CDR3 contains 16 residues. The CDR3 spells CASSQDVAGWINEQFF. CDR3 nucleotide sequence: TGCGCCAGCAGCCAAGACGTCGCGGGGTGGATAAATGAGCAGTTCTTC.